Detailed here is one T cell receptor (beta chain). No antigen is known for it. Base qualities are not at hand, and no much larger clone is one base apart. Reading the germline V gene (reference sequence) gives CDR1 MNHEY and CDR2 SMNVEV. Measured from the cysteine to the phenylalanine, the CDR3 is 16 residues long. The retained sequence is limited to the CDR3, 48 bases, with the frame set at the first base. Compared with germline, V lacks 4 bases and J lacks 0 bases; bases without a gene match: 8. This sample was taken from a study of CD8+ T cells in alopecia areata (dated by TCRdb to 2017 to 2018). Background on the whole study: The treated patients took part in an open-label pilot trial in which moderate-to-severe alopecia areata was treated with oral tofacitinib at 5 to 10 mg twice daily. Patients received tofacitinib for 6 to 18 months and were then followed off drug for 6 months to check for delayed response and recurrence. To study T cell clonal expansion in alopecia areata, the researchers applied high-throughput TCRbeta sequencing to both the C3H/HeJ mouse model and human patients. Human TCRbeta sequencing covered scalp tissue and sorted CD4+ and CD8+ peripheral blood T cells from patchy and totalis/universalis alopecia areata patients and healthy controls. Patients on tofacitinib were biopsied at baseline and after 4 and 24 weeks of treatment, and several of the patients also had a later scalp biopsy. Scalp clonality was compared among normal scalp (n=4), patchy alopecia areata scalp (n=8), and alopecia totalis/universalis scalp (n=8). The RNA source kit depended on sample type: the PAXgene miRNA kit for fixed scalp, the miRNeasy kit for PBMCs, and the RNeasy kit for mouse skin. TCRbeta CDR3 regions were amplified by immunoSEQ multiplex PCR using 35 Vbeta forward and 13 Jbeta reverse primers.

What the study reported, not specific to this receptor: Unlike mouse skin, where gammadelta T cells dominate, normal human skin contains resident alphabeta T cells that get sequenced too, which complicates analysis of the scalp TCR repertoire. Compared with normal scalp, lesional scalp, particularly in alopecia totalis/universalis, had higher clonality and more expanded CD8+ clones, which suggests antigenic drive. Shared TCR sequences between patients were less evident than in mice, which may be partly attributable to HLA diversity in the patient population.

According to the study, the label for this sample's time point signals: baseline before oral tofacitinib. Lesional scalp punch biopsies and peripheral blood were collected from alopecia areata patients. PBMCs were isolated by density centrifugation and stained for CD3, CD4 and CD8, after which CD4+ and CD8+ T cells were sorted on a FACSAria. Receptor libraries were prepared by the immunoSEQ multiplex PCR assay. RNA was extracted from all samples and reverse transcribed into cDNA as template for TCR sequencing. First-strand cDNA was synthesized using SuperScript III with a 2:1 mix of oligo-dT and random hexamers. A synthetic immune receptor repertoire was used to measure amplification bias, and any remaining bias was corrected computationally. Per the authors' processing: Raw reads were preprocessed to remove errors, and CDR3 was defined by IMGT conventions from the conserved cysteine to phenylalanine. Clonality was calculated as 1 minus Shannon entropy normalized by log2 of the number of productive unique TCRs. Whether each scalp clone was CD4 or CD8 was inferred by checking scalp TCRbeta sequences against the CD4 and CD8 repertoires from sorted blood. TCRdb limited this immuneACCESS table to in-frame rearrangements with V and J called. A share of clones is missing; checked studies link under half to unresolved V genes, and the rest is unexplained. V and J calls and clone size are given by that table; D and trimming were obtained from the DNA. This sample gives more than 200,000 clones in total; around 67% of them show up just once. The ten largest clones add up to around 1.2% of the sample.

The chain is made from TRBV27 and TRBJ2-7; 8 bases in the junction line up with TRBD2. This TCR derives from a human donor with alopecia areata. Sequences were derived from CD4+ T cells sorted from blood, sampled at week 0. This receptor has the CDR3 CASSSWTSLSSYEQYF. The DNA sequence is TGTGCCAGCAGTTCCTGGACTAGCCTCAGCTCCTACGAGCAGTACTTC.